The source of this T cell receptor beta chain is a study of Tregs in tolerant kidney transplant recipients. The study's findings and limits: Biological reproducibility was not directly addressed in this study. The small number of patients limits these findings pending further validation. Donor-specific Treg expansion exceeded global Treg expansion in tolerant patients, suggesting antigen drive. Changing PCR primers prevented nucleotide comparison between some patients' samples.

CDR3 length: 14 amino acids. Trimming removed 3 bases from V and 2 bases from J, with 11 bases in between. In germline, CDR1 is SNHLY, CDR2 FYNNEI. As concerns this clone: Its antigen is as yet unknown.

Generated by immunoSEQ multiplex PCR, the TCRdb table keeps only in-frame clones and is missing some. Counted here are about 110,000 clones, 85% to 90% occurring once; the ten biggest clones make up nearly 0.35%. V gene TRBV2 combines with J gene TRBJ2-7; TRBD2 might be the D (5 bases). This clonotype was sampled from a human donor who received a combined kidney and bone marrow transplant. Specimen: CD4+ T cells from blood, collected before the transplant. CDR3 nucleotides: TGTGCCAGCAGTGAGGAGGCAGGTACCTACGAGCAGTACTTC. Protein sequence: CASSEEAGTYEQYF.